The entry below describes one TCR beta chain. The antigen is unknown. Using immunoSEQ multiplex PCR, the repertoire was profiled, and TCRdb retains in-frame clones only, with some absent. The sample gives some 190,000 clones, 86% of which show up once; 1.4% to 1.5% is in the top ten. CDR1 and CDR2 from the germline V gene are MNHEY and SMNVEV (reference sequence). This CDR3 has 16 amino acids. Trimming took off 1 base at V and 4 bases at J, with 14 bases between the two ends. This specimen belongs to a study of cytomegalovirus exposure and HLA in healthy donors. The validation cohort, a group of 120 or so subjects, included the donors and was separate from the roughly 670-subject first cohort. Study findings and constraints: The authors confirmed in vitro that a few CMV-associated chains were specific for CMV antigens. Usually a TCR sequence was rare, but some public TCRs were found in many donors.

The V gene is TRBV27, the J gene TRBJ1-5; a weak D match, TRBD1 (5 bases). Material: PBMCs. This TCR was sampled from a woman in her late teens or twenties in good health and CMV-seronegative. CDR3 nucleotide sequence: TGTGCCAGCAGTTTATGGGGAAGGGGTGGTAATCAGCCCCAGCATTTT. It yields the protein CASSLWGRGGNQPQHF.